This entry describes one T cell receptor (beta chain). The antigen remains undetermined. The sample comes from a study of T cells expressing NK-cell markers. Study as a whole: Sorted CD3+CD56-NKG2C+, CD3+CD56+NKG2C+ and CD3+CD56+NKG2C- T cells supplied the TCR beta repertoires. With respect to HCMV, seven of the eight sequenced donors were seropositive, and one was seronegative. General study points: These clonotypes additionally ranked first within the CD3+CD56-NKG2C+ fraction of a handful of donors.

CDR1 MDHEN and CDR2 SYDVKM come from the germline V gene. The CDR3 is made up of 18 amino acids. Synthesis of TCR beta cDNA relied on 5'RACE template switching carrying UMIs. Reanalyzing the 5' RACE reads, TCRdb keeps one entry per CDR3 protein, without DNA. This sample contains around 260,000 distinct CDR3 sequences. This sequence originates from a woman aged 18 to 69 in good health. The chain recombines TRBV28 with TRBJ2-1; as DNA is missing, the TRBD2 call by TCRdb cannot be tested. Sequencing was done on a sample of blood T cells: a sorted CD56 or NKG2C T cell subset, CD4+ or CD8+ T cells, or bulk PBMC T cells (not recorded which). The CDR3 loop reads CASSPGTSGRGAWNEQFF.